Listed below are T cell receptor beta chains from one sample, sequenced in a study of blood T cell repertoires in COVID-19. Method: immunoSEQ multiplex PCR; TCRdb's copy keeps in-frame clones and lacks some. This sample carries roughly 160,000 clones, approximately 85% of them seen once, and the ten largest clones take 6.5% to 7.5%. Source material: peripheral blood. These receptors were taken from a man older than 75 with COVID-19, enrolled during active disease. Each CDR3 is given with its conserved first and last residue. The D gene is left open where the match is weak. Part of the rows lack a size; the others show once, few, many or a class for expanded clones.

d_call,j_call,v_call,clone_size,cdr3_aa,cdr3_nt
TRBD1,TRBJ1-3,TRBV3-1/TRBV3-2,once,CASSDPGQGSGNTIYF,TGTGCCAGCAGCGATCCGGGACAGGGCTCTGGAAACACCATATATTTT
TRBD1,TRBJ2-7,TRBV6-5,.,CASSTGDAKSYEQYF,TGTGCCAGCAGTACAGGGGACGCCAAGTCCTACGAGCAGTACTTC
TRBD1,TRBJ1-2,TRBV3-1/TRBV3-2,.,CASSPTGDYGYTF,TGTGCCAGCAGTCCCACAGGGGACTATGGCTACACCTTC
.,TRBJ1-1,TRBV7-9,.,CASSLAGLDRQRTEAFF,TGTGCCAGCAGCTTAGCGGGCCTTGACAGGCAGAGGACTGAAGCTTTCTTT
.,TRBJ2-2,TRBV20-1,.,CSAYTGDKLFF,TGCAGTGCTTATACGGGAGACAAGCTGTTTTTT
TRBD1,TRBJ2-7,TRBV19,.,CASSILPGQGSSYEQYF,TGTGCCAGTAGTATACTTCCCGGACAGGGATCGTCCTACGAGCAGTACTTC
.,TRBJ2-2,TRBV11-2,.,CASSLEAVYTGELFF,TGTGCCAGCAGCTTAGAGGCAGTATACACCGGGGAGCTGTTTTTT
TRBD1,TRBJ1-5,TRBV6-5,.,CASSPGQSRSQPQHF,TGTGCCAGCAGTCCGGGACAGTCAAGAAGTCAGCCCCAGCATTTT
.,TRBJ1-4,TRBV5-1,.,CASSTEANEKLFF,TGCGCCAGCAGCACGGAGGCGAATGAAAAACTGTTTTTT
TRBD1,TRBJ2-1,TRBV20-1,.,CSASEQGARGEQFF,TGCAGTGCTAGTGAGCAGGGGGCGCGGGGTGAGCAGTTCTTC
TRBD2,TRBJ2-3,TRBV4-2,.,CASSQGLAGVSGAQYF,TGTGCCAGCAGCCAAGGGCTAGCGGGGGTCTCGGGAGCGCAGTATTTT
.,TRBJ1-2,TRBV28,.,CASSLYNYGYTF,TGTGCCAGCAGTTTGTATAACTATGGCTACACCTTC
TRBD1,TRBJ1-2,TRBV4-1,.,CASSQVQQGNYGYTF,TGCGCCAGCAGCCAAGTCCAACAGGGGAACTATGGCTACACCTTC
.,TRBJ2-1,TRBV12-3/TRBV12-4,.,CASSFNNEQFF,TGTGCCAGCAGTTTTAATAATGAGCAGTTCTTC
.,TRBJ1-5,TRBV4-1,.,CASSQDWQGRRNQPQHF,TGCGCCAGCAGCCAGGATTGGCAGGGGCGGAGGAATCAGCCCCAGCATTTT
.,TRBJ1-5,TRBV11-3,.,CASSLNSKAGQPQHF,TGTGCCAGCAGCTTAAACAGTAAGGCCGGTCAGCCCCAGCATTTT
.,TRBJ1-5,TRBV28,.,CASSQTIQPQHF,TGTGCCAGCAGTCAAACTATTCAGCCCCAGCATTTT
.,TRBJ2-5,TRBV19,.,CASSRTAGTYQETQYF,TGTGCCAGTAGCCGGACAGCGGGGACGTACCAAGAGACCCAGTACTTC
.,TRBJ1-6,TRBV6-1,.,CASSEPDSPLHF,TGTGCCAGCAGTGAACCAGATTCACCCCTCCACTTT
TRBD1,TRBJ1-2,TRBV3-1/TRBV3-2,.,CASSARDRGPKGYGYTF,TGTGCCAGCAGCGCCCGGGACAGGGGGCCAAAGGGCTATGGCTACACCTTC